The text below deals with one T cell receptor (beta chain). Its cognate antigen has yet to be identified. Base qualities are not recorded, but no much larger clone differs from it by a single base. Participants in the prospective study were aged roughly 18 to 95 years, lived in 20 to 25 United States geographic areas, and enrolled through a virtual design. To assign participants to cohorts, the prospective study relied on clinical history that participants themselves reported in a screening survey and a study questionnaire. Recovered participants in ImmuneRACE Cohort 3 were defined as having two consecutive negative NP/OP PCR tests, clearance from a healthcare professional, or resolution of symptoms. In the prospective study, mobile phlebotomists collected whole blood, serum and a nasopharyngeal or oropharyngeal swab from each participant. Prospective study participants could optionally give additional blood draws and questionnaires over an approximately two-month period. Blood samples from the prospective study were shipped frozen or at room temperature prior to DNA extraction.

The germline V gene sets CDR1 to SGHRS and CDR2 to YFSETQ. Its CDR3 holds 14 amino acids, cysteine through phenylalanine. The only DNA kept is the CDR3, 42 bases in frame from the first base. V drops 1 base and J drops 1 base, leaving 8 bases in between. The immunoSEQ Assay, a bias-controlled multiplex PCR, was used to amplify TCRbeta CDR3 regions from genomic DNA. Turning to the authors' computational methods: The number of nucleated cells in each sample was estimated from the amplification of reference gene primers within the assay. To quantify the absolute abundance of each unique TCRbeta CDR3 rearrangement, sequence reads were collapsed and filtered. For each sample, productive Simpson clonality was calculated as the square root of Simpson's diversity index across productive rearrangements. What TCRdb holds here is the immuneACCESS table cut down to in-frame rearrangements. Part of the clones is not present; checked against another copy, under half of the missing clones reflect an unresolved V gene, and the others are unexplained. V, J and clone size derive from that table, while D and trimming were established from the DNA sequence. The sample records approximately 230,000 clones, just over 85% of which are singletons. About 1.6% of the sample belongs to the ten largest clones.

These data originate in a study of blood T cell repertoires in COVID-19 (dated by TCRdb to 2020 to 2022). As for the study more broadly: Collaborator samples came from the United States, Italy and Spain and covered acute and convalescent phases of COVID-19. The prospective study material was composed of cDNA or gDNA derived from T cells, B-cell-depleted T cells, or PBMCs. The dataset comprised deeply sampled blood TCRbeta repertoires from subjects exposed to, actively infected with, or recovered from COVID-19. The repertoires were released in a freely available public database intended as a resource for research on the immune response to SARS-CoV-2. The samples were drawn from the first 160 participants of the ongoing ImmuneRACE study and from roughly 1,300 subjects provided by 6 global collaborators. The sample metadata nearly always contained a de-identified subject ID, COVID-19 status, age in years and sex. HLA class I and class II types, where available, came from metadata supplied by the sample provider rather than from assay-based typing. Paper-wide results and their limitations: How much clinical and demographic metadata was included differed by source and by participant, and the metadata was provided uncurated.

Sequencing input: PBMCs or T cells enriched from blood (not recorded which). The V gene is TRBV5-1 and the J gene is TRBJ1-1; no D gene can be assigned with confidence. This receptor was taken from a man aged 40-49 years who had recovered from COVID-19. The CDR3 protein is CASSLQASNTEAFF. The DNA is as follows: TGCGCCAGCAGCTTGCAGGCCTCGAACACTGAAGCTTTCTTT.